This is a list of T cell receptor beta chains from one sample in a study of T cell changes during pregnancy in multiple sclerosis. Produced via immunoSEQ multiplex PCR; TCRdb's table is partial and in-frame only. The table records more than 30,000 clones, 85% to 95% of them present only once. The material sequenced was PBMCs (not recorded whether the cells were cultured). The source of these receptors is a female donor with multiple sclerosis, enrolled in a pregnancy study. Each CDR3 is given with its conserved first and last residue. A D gene is named only where the DNA matches it firmly. The size entry is marked missing in some rows and otherwise reads once, few, many or a size class.

clone_size: NA
j_call: TRBJ1-1
v_call: TRBV11-2
d_call: NA
cdr3_aa: CASSLYRNTEAFF
cdr3_nt: TGTGCCAGCAGCTTATACAGAAACACTGAAGCTTTCTTT

clone_size: few
j_call: TRBJ1-3
v_call: TRBV25-1
d_call: NA
cdr3_aa: CASSEGVGNTIYF
cdr3_nt: TGTGCCAGCAGTGAAGGGGTTGGGAACACCATATATTTT

clone_size: NA
j_call: TRBJ2-7
v_call: TRBV5-1
d_call: NA
cdr3_aa: CASSLAGPSYEQYF
cdr3_nt: TGCGCCAGCAGCTTGGCTGGACCCTCCTACGAGCAGTACTTC

clone_size: once
j_call: TRBJ2-1
v_call: TRBV29-1
d_call: NA
cdr3_aa: CSVEPGQNNEQFF
cdr3_nt: TGCAGCGTTGAACCGGGGCAGAACAATGAGCAGTTCTTC

clone_size: NA
j_call: TRBJ1-1
v_call: TRBV6-1
d_call: NA
cdr3_aa: CASGLTGTYTEAFF
cdr3_nt: TGTGCCAGCGGCTTAACGGGGACTTACACTGAAGCTTTCTTT

clone_size: NA
j_call: TRBJ1-4
v_call: TRBV6-6
d_call: TRBD1
cdr3_aa: CASSTPRQGAYQKLFF
cdr3_nt: TGTGCCAGCAGTACACCCCGACAGGGGGCGTATCAAAAACTGTTTTTT

clone_size: NA
j_call: TRBJ1-2
v_call: TRBV10-3
d_call: TRBD1
cdr3_aa: CAIRETGARGYGYTF
cdr3_nt: TGTGCCATCAGAGAGACAGGGGCGAGGGGCTATGGCTACACCTTC

clone_size: NA
j_call: TRBJ2-1
v_call: TRBV6-1
d_call: NA
cdr3_aa: CASSEGNDYNEQFF
cdr3_nt: TGTGCCAGCAGTGAAGGTAACGACTACAATGAGCAGTTCTTC

clone_size: NA
j_call: TRBJ2-7
v_call: TRBV10-3
d_call: NA
cdr3_aa: CAISESGGTYF
cdr3_nt: TGTGCCATCAGTGAGTCGGGCGGGACCTACTTC

clone_size: NA
j_call: TRBJ2-5
v_call: TRBV7-8
d_call: NA
cdr3_aa: CASSLDRQETQYF
cdr3_nt: TGTGCCAGCAGCTTAGACAGACAAGAGACCCAGTACTTC

clone_size: NA
j_call: TRBJ2-6
v_call: TRBV2
d_call: NA
cdr3_aa: CASTLIQGSGANVLTF
cdr3_nt: TGTGCCAGCACTCTGATACAAGGATCTGGGGCCAACGTCCTGACTTTC

clone_size: NA
j_call: TRBJ2-2
v_call: TRBV14
d_call: NA
cdr3_aa: CASSHSQGTTGELFF
cdr3_nt: TGTGCCAGCAGCCATTCGCAGGGGACAACCGGGGAGCTGTTTTTT

clone_size: NA
j_call: TRBJ1-2
v_call: TRBV30
d_call: TRBD1
cdr3_aa: CAWGQGKTYGYTF
cdr3_nt: TGTGCCTGGGGACAGGGGAAGACCTATGGCTACACCTTC

clone_size: few
j_call: TRBJ2-7
v_call: TRBV27
d_call: TRBD2
cdr3_aa: CASSPRTGGYKQYF
cdr3_nt: TGTGCCAGCAGCCCTAGGACGGGAGGGTATAAGCAGTACTTC

clone_size: NA
j_call: TRBJ1-3
v_call: TRBV28
d_call: NA
cdr3_aa: CATTPESGNTIYF
cdr3_nt: TGTGCCACTACGCCGGAGTCTGGAAACACCATATATTTT

clone_size: few
j_call: TRBJ1-1
v_call: TRBV2
d_call: NA
cdr3_aa: CASSEAREGWTEAFF
cdr3_nt: TGTGCCAGCAGTGAAGCGCGAGAGGGTTGGACTGAAGCTTTCTTT

clone_size: NA
j_call: TRBJ1-4
v_call: TRBV5-4
d_call: NA
cdr3_aa: CASSLGWNEKLFF
cdr3_nt: TGTGCCAGCAGCTTAGGTTGGAATGAAAAACTGTTTTTT

clone_size: once
j_call: TRBJ2-2
v_call: TRBV5-1
d_call: TRBD2
cdr3_aa: CASLSGTSGNTGELFF
cdr3_nt: TGCGCCAGCCTATCCGGGACTAGCGGTAACACCGGGGAGCTGTTTTTT

clone_size: NA
j_call: TRBJ1-1
v_call: TRBV28
d_call: NA
cdr3_aa: CASSSFAQGGGLLNTEAFF
cdr3_nt: TGTGCCAGCAGTTCATTCGCCCAAGGGGGGGGCCTCCTGAACACTGAAGCTTTCTTT

clone_size: NA
j_call: TRBJ1-2
v_call: TRBV18
d_call: TRBD1
cdr3_aa: CASSPRQQGEDGYTF
cdr3_nt: TGTGCCAGCTCACCAAGGCAACAGGGGGAAGATGGCTACACCTTC